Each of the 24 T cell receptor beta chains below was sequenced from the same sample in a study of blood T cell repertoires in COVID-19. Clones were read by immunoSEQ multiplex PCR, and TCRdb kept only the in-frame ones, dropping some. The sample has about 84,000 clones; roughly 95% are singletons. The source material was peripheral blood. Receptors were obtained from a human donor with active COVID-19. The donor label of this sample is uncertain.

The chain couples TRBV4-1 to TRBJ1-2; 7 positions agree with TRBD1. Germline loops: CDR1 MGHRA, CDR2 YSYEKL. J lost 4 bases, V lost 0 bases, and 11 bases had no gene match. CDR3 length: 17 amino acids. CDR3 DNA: TGCGCCAGCAGCCAAGATCCGGGACAGTCCCTTAGCTATGGCTACACCTTC. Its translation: CASSQDPGQSLSYGYTF.

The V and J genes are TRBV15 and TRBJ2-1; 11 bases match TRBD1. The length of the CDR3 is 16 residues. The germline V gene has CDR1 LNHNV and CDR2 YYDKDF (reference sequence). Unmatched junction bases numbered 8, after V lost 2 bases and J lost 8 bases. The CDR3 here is CATSRKGQGVGDEQFF. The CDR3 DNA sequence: TGTGCCACCAGCAGAAAGGGACAGGGGGTGGGTGATGAGCAGTTCTTC. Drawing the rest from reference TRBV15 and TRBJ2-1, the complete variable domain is DAMVIQNPRYQVTQFGKPVTLSCSQTLNHNVMYWYQQKSSQAPKLLFHYYDKDFNNEADTPDNFQSRRPNTSFCFLDIRSPGLGDTAMYLCATSRKGQGVGDEQFFGPGTRLTVL.

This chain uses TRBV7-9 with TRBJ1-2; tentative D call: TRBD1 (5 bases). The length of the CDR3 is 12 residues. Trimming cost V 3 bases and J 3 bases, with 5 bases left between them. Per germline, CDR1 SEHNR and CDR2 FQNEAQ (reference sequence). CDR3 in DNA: TGTGCCAGCAGCTTGACAGACTATGGCTACACCTTC. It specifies CASSLTDYGYTF.

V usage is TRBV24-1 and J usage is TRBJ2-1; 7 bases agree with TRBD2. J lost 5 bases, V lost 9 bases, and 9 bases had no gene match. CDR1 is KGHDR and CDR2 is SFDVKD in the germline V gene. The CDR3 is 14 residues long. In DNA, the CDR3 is TGTGCCACCGCTTTCCAGGGAGGGGACAATGAGCAGTTCTTC. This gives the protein CATAFQGGDNEQFF.

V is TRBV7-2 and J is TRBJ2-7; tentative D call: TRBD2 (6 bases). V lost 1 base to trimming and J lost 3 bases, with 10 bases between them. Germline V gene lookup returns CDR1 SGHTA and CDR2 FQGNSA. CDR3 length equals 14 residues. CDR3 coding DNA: TGTGCCAGCAGCTTAGGGAGGGGAGGCTACGAGCAGTACTTC. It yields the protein CASSLGRGGYEQYF.

The CDR3: CASSPPQGMNTEAFF. DNA of the CDR3: TGTGCCAGCAGCCCACCTCAGGGTATGAACACTGAAGCTTTCTTT. V gene TRBV28 combines with J gene TRBJ1-1; weak D call: TRBD1 (5 bases). V was clipped by 6 bases and J by 0 bases, with 14 bases between them. The germline CDR1 and CDR2 sequences are MDHEN and SYDVKM. The length of the CDR3 is 15 residues.

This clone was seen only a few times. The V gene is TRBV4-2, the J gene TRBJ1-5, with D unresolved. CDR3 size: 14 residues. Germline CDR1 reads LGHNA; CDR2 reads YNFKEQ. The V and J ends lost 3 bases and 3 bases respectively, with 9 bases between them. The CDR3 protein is CASSHTNTNQPQHF. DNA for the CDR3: TGTGCCAGCAGCCACACAAATACCAATCAGCCCCAGCATTTT.

The DNA of the CDR3 is TGTGCCAGCAGTTATCCTATAGGGGGACTAGCTGATTACAATGAGCAGTTCTTC. Translation: CASSYPIGGLADYNEQFF. The rearrangement links TRBV6-2 or TRBV6-3 to TRBJ2-1; 9 nucleotides agree with TRBD2. CDR1 MNHEY and CDR2 SVGEGT come from the germline V gene. V lost 3 bases, J lost 4 bases, and 13 bases stayed unmatched. This CDR3 region has 18 residues.

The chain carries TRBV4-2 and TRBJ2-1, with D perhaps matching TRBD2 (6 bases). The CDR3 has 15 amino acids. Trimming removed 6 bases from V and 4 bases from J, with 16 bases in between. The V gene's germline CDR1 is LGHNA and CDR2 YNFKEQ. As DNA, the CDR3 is TGTGCCAGCAGGAACACCGGGACTTCGTACAATGAGCAGTTCTTC. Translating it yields CASRNTGTSYNEQFF.

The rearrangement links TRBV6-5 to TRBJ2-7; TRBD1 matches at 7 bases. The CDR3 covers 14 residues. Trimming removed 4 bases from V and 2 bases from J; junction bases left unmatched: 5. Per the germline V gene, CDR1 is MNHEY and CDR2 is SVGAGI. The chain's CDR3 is CASSSGGRTYEQYF. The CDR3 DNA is TGTGCCAGCAGTTCAGGGGGAAGGACCTACGAGCAGTACTTC.

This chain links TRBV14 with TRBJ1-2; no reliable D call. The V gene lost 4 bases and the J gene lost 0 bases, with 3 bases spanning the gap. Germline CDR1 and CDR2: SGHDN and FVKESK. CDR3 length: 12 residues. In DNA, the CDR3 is TGTGCCAGCAGCCTAGCTAACTATGGCTACACCTTC. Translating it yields CASSLANYGYTF.

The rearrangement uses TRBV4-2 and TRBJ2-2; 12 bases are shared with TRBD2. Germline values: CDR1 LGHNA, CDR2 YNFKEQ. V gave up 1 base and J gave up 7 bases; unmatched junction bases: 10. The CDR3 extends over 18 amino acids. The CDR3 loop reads CASSQGLAGGRVSGELFF. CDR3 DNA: TGTGCCAGCAGCCAAGGGCTAGCGGGGGGGCGGGTTAGCGGGGAGCTGTTTTTT.

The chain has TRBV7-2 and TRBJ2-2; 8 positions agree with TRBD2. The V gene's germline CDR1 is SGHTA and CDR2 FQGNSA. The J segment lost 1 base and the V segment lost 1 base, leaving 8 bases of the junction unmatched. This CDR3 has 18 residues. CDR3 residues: CASSLVSVAGGNTGELFF. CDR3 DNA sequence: TGTGCCAGCAGCTTAGTGTCTGTTGCGGGAGGGAACACCGGGGAGCTGTTTTTT.

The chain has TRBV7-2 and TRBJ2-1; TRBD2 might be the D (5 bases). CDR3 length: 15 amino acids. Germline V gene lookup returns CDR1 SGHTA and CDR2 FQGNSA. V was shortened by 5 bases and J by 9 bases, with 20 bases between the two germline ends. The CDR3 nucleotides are TGTGCCAGCAGCCCGCCCGGGGTGGGATTTAGTGAGCAGTTCTTC. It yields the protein CASSPPGVGFSEQFF. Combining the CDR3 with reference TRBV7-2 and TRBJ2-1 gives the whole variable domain GAGVSQSPSNKVTEKGKDVELRCDPISGHTALYWYRQSLGQGLEFLIYFQGNSAPDKSGLPSDRFSAERTGGSVSTLTIQRTQQEDSAVYLCASSPPGVGFSEQFFGPGTRLTVL.

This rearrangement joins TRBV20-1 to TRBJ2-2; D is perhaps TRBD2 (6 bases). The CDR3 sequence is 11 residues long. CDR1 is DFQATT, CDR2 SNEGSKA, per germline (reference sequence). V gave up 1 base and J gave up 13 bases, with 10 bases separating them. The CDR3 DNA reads TGCAGTGCTAGAGCTGGGACTGGGCTGTTTTTT. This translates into CSARAGTGLFF.

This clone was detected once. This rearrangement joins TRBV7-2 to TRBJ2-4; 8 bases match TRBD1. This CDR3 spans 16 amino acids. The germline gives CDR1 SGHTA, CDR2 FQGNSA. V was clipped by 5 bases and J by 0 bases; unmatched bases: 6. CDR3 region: CASSPGTGLAKNIQYF. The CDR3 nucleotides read TGTGCCAGCAGCCCGGGGACAGGTCTAGCCAAAAACATTCAGTACTTC.

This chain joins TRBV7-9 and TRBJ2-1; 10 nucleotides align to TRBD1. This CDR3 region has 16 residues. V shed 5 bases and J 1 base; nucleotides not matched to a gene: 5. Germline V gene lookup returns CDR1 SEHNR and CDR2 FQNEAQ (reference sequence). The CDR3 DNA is TGTGCCAGCAGCGACCGGACAGGGGGGTCCTACAATGAGCAGTTCTTC. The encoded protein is CASSDRTGGSYNEQFF.

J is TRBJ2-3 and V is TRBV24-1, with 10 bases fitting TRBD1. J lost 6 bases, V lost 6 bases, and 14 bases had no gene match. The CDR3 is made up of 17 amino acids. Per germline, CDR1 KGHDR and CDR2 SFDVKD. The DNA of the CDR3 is TGTGCCACCAGTTCGCCCCCGGGACAGGGGAAACCTGATACGCAGTATTTT. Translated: CATSSPPGQGKPDTQYF.

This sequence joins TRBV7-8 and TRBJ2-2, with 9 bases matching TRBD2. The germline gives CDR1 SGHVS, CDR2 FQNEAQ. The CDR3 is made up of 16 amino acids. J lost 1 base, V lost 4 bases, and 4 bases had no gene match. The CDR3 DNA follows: TGTGCCAGCAGCTGGCAGCGGGGGGAGAACACCGGGGAGCTGTTTTTT. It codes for CASSWQRGENTGELFF.

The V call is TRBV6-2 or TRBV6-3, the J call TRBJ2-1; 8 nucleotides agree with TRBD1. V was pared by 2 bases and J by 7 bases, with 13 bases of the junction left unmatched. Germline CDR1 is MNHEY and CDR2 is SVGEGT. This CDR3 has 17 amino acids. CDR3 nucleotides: TGTGCCAGCAGTTACCCTCCGAGGACAGGGAGACCAAATGAGCAGTTCTTC. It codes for CASSYPPRTGRPNEQFF.

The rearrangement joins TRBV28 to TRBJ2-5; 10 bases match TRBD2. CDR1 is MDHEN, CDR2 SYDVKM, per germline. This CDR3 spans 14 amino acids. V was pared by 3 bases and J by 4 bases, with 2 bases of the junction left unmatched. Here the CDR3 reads CASSLSGRVETQYF. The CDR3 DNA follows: TGTGCCAGCAGTTTGAGCGGGAGGGTAGAGACCCAGTACTTC.

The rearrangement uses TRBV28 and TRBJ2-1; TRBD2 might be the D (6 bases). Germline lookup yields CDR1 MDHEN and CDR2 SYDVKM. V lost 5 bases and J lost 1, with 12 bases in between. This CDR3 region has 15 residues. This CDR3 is CASSRGGISYNEQFF. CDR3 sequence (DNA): TGTGCCAGCAGTCGTGGCGGGATATCCTACAATGAGCAGTTCTTC.

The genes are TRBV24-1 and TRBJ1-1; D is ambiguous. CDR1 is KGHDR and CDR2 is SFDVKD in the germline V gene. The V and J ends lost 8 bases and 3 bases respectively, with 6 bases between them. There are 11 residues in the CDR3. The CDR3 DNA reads TGTGCCACCATCCATTACACTGAAGCTTTCTTT. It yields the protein CATIHYTEAFF.

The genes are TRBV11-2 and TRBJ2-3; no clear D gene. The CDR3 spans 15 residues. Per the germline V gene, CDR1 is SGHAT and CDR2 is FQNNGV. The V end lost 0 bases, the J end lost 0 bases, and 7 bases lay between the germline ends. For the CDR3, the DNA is TGTGCCAGCAGCTTAGAGAGTCGTAGCACAGATACGCAGTATTTT. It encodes CASSLESRSTDTQYF.